This T cell receptor (beta chain) was captured in a study of blood T cell repertoires in COVID-19. Study overall: Samples of COVID-19 (acute and convalescent) were obtained from the United States, Italy and Spain. PBMCs, B-cell-depleted T cells, or T cells provided the cDNA or gDNA that made up the material.

How the authors handled the data: Amplification from reference gene primers served as the basis for estimated nucleated cell counts. TCRdb's table, derived via immunoSEQ multiplex PCR, lists solely in-frame clones and lacks some. The V and J calls and the clone size are those of that table, but D and trimming were determined from the DNA. The table records roughly 100,000 clones, around 74% of them present only once. The TCR originated in a woman in her 70s with acute or convalescent COVID-19. The sample was peripheral blood.

The CDR3 DNA follows: TGTGCCAGCAGCTTACGGACAGGCAGGAACACCGGGGAGCTGTTTTTT. The encoded protein is CASSLRTGRNTGELFF. The chain links TRBV7-2 to TRBJ2-2; 7 bases fit TRBD1. This CDR3 comprises 16 residues. After removal of 2 bases from V and 1 base from J, the junction contained 4 bases not matched to a gene. Looked up from germline, CDR1 is SGHTA and CDR2 is FQGNSA.